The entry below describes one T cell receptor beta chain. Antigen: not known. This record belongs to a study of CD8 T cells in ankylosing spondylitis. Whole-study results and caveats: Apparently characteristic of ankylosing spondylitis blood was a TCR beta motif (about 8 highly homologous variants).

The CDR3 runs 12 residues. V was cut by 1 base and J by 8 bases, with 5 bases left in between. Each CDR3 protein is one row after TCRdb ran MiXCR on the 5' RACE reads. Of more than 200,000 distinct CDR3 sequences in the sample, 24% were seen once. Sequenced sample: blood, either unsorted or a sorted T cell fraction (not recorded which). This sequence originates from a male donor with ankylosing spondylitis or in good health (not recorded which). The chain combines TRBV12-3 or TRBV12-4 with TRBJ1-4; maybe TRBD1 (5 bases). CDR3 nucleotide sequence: TGTGCCAGCAGTTTAGGGGGCGAAAAACTGTTTTTT. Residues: CASSLGGEKLFF.